This T cell receptor (beta chain) emerged from a study of T cells after yellow fever vaccination. Whole-study findings and limits: Subsequent booster samples again held most clones from primary vaccination (96% CD4, about 90% CD8).

This clonotype was detected only a few times. Its antigen remains unknown. Trimming stripped 6 bases from V and 7 bases from J, with 9 bases between. CDR3 length: 10 amino acids. Germline CDR1 and CDR2: DFQATT and SNEGSKA (reference sequence). TCRdb re-called the 5' RACE reads through MiXCR, storing one row per CDR3 protein. The repertoire has some 350,000 distinct CDR3 sequences, approximately 4% of them found once; the top ten carry under 30%. The receptor comes from a man aged 18 to 35 who received the YFV17D yellow fever vaccine. The chain couples TRBV20-1 to TRBJ1-2; D gene uncertain. The starting material was PBMCs, obtained 5 days after the yellow fever booster vaccination. The CDR3 protein is CSANSGGYTF. The CDR3 DNA is TGCAGTGCAAATTCGGGTGGCTACACCTTC.